This entry is about one T cell receptor beta chain. Mismatch with germline at one junction end may stem from a read error. Researchers generated TCR beta cDNA from approximately 500 ng of total RNA, relying on a constant-region primer. Investigators got TCR beta libraries out of three nested multiplex PCR rounds, done with slightly modified ARM-PCR. PCR rounds one and two used TRBV1-TRBV30 forward primers with a C-beta reverse primer for about 9 cycles each. TCRdb reanalysed the multiplex PCR reads using MiXCR and keeps one entry per CDR3 protein. The sample lists roughly 120,000 distinct CDR3 sequences; around 70% were seen once. The sample is drawn from a study of tumor-infiltrating lymphocytes in primary liver carcinoma. CDR1 and CDR2 (germline): MDHEN, SYDVKM. The CDR3 has 13 amino acids. Joint extraction of RNA and DNA used roughly 20-33 mg of bulk tissue that was unsorted.

This clonotype was obtained from a woman aged 55-70 years with primary liver carcinoma and hepatitis B virus infection. Sequences were obtained from tumor-adjacent normal liver tissue. The J gene is TRBJ2-7, the V gene TRBV28; D is unclear. The DNA for the CDR3 is TGTGTCAGCAGTCACCTGAGCTCCTACGAGCAGTACTTC. It yields the protein CVSSHLSSYEQYF. Complete variable domain (other parts from reference TRBV28 and TRBJ2-7): DVKVTQSSRYLVKRTGEKVFLECVQDMDHENMFWYRQDPGLGLRLIYFSYDVKMKEKGDIPEGYSVSREKKERFSLILESASTNQTSMYLCVSSHLSSYEQYFGPGTRLTVT.